The 27 T cell receptor beta chains in this list originate from one sample, sequenced in a study of cytomegalovirus exposure and HLA in healthy donors. Primers for the PCR totalled 60 Vbeta and 13 Jbeta. Data came from immunoSEQ multiplex PCR; TCRdb stores just in-frame clones and leaves some out. This table has about 120,000 clones, 79% appearing once. Sequencing was carried out using PBMCs. The receptors come from a man aged 30 to 45 in good health and CMV-seropositive.

CDR3: CATSAPSGYSYEQYF. The DNA of the CDR3 is TGTGCCACCTCGGCCCCGAGCGGGTACTCCTACGAGCAGTACTTC. The V and J genes are TRBV19 and TRBJ2-7; weak D call: TRBD2 (6 bases). Germline-derived CDR1 and CDR2 are LNHDA and SQIVND (reference sequence). This CDR3 is 15 amino acids long. Trimming cost V 10 bases and J 0 bases, with 19 bases left between them.

The chain carries TRBV10-3 and TRBJ1-4; TRBD1 matches at 8 bases. The CDR3 extends over 15 amino acids. J was trimmed by 7 bases and V by 3 bases; bases with no gene match: 7. The germline gives CDR1 ENHRY, CDR2 SYGVKD. This chain's CDR3 is CAISEQDRVREKLFF. DNA of the CDR3: TGTGCCATCAGTGAACAGGACAGGGTTCGTGAAAAACTGTTTTTT.

This clone was seen once. The chain combines TRBV5-1 with TRBJ2-1; 15 positions agree with TRBD2. Germline assignment: CDR1 SGHRS and CDR2 YFSETQ. This CDR3 comprises 15 residues. The J segment lost 9 bases and the V segment lost 3 bases, leaving 4 bases of the junction unmatched. The CDR3 DNA reads as TGCGCCAGCAGCTCGGAGGGACTAGCGGGAGGTGAGCAGTTCTTC. This sequence encodes CASSSEGLAGGEQFF.

The V and J genes are TRBV2 and TRBJ1-2; 9 nucleotides match TRBD1. Germline CDR1 is SNHLY and CDR2 is FYNNEI. The CDR3 spans 15 residues. The J segment lost 6 bases and the V segment lost 5 bases, leaving 10 bases of the junction unmatched. CDR3 sequence: CASSITGGAENGYTF. The CDR3 coding sequence is TGTGCCAGCAGTATCACAGGGGGCGCGGAAAATGGCTACACCTTC.

J is TRBJ2-3 and V is TRBV27, with D unresolved. V was shortened by 3 bases and J by 8 bases, with 15 bases between the two germline ends. The CDR3 sequence is 14 residues long. Germline CDR1 MNHEY, CDR2 SMNVEV (reference sequence). CDR3 amino acids: CASSFIAWLSTQYF. CDR3 nucleotide sequence: TGTGCCAGCAGTTTTATTGCGTGGTTGAGTACGCAGTATTTT.

The chain carries TRBV7-2 and TRBJ2-7; 8 nucleotides agree with TRBD1. With 3 bases clipped from V and 7 bases from J, the junction kept 5 bases outside the gene matches. The CDR3 is 13 amino acids. Per germline, CDR1 SGHTA and CDR2 FQGNSA. The CDR3 protein is CASSLTGAGEQYF. The CDR3 DNA is TGTGCCAGCAGCTTGACAGGGGCTGGAGAGCAGTACTTC.

This chain connects TRBV25-1 to TRBJ1-1, with 8 nucleotides matching TRBD1. The V gene's germline CDR1 is MGHDK and CDR2 SYGVNS. Losses at the gene ends were 3 bases for V and 1 base for J; bases not matched to a gene: 4. The CDR3 runs 15 residues. CDR3 in DNA: TGTGCCAGCAGTGAGACAGGGGCTCAGAACACTGAAGCTTTCTTT. This gives the protein CASSETGAQNTEAFF.

In nucleotides, the CDR3 is TGTGCCAGCTCACCGACTTCACAGGGAACGAACACTGAAGCTTTCTTT. This encodes CASSPTSQGTNTEAFF. The gene calls are TRBV18 and TRBJ1-1, with D possibly TRBD1 on 6 matching bases. The CDR3 runs 16 residues. Germline values: CDR1 KGHSH, CDR2 LQKENI. V lost 3 bases to trimming and J lost 1 base, with 15 bases between them.

V usage is TRBV5-6 and J usage is TRBJ2-1; D is uncertain. V was trimmed by 1 base and J by 9 bases, leaving 8 bases between them. The CDR3 totals 12 residues. Germline CDR1 SGHDT, CDR2 YYEEEE. CDR3 nucleotides: TGTGCCAGCAGCTTGCGGGTAGGTGAGCAGTTCTTC. Its translation is CASSLRVGEQFF.

This clone was picked up one time. CDR3: CASSPPGGSGELFF. The DNA of the CDR3 is TGTGCCAGCAGCCCCCCAGGGGGTAGCGGGGAGCTGTTTTTT. This chain links TRBV5-6 with TRBJ2-2; 7 nucleotides match TRBD1. The V segment lost 4 bases and the J segment 7 bases; nucleotides outside the gene matches: 7. Per germline, CDR1 SGHDT and CDR2 YYEEEE. The CDR3 contains 14 residues.

V gene TRBV7-9 combines with J gene TRBJ1-2; a possible D gene is TRBD1 (6 bases). In germline, CDR1 is SEHNR, CDR2 FQNEAQ (reference sequence). The CDR3 covers 11 residues. V was shortened by 2 bases and J by 12 bases, with 10 bases between the two germline ends. Written as DNA, the CDR3 is TGTGCCAGCAGCTTACGGGGGGCCCACACCTTC. It specifies CASSLRGAHTF.

This clone has just a few counts. This chain uses TRBV19 with TRBJ1-4; possibly TRBD1 for D (6 bases). V lost 5 bases and J 6 bases, leaving 16 bases between the germline ends. This CDR3 is 15 amino acids long. The germline gives CDR1 LNHDA, CDR2 SQIVND (reference sequence). The CDR3 nucleotides are TGTGCCAGTAGTCTCCGTCAGGGGAGTGATGAAAAACTGTTTTTT. Translation gives CASSLRQGSDEKLFF.

In DNA form, the CDR3 reads TGCGCCAGCAGCCGAGAGGCGGGATTTTCACTTTCCTCCTACGAGCAGTACTTC. It specifies CASSREAGFSLSSYEQYF. The chain links TRBV4-1 to TRBJ2-7; D may be TRBD2 (6 bases). The CDR3 runs to 18 residues. Trimming cost V 4 bases and J 0 bases, with 22 bases left between them. CDR1 is MGHRA, CDR2 YSYEKL, per germline.

This clone appeared a single time. The chain uses TRBV25-1 and TRBJ2-3; 9 bases are a match to TRBD2. Trimming at V came to 5 bases and at J to 2 bases, leaving 5 bases not matched to a gene. Looked up from germline, CDR1 is MGHDK and CDR2 is SYGVNS. CDR3 length: 15 residues. CDR3 in amino acids: CASSILAGFTDTQYF. The DNA of the CDR3 is TGTGCCAGCAGTATACTAGCGGGCTTCACAGATACGCAGTATTTT.

The genes are TRBV2 and TRBJ2-5, with a possible D match to TRBD1 (7 bases). Germline assignment: CDR1 SNHLY and CDR2 FYNNEI. The CDR3 runs 13 residues. Deletions cut 8 bases from V and 7 bases from J, with 17 bases between. CDR3 protein: CASPGTEEGTQYF. DNA of the CDR3: TGTGCCAGCCCAGGGACAGAGGAGGGGACCCAGTACTTC.

This clone was seen only a few times. The chain is built from TRBV28 and TRBJ2-7; D gene unclear. The V gene lost 3 bases and the J gene lost 4 bases, with 13 bases spanning the gap. Germline V CDR1 and CDR2: MDHEN, SYDVKM. This CDR3 has 14 residues. CDR3 coding DNA: TGTGCCAGCAGTTTCCCAAGCTCCAAATACGAGCAGTACTTC. It specifies CASSFPSSKYEQYF.

This clone occurred a few times. The chain carries TRBV2 and TRBJ2-1; TRBD2 is a possible D gene (5 bases). Per germline, CDR1 SNHLY and CDR2 FYNNEI. The CDR3 is 13 amino acids. Trimming left V 11 bases short and J 5 bases short, with 16 bases between. The CDR3, as DNA: TGTGCCGGCGCTCTGGGAGTCAACAATGAGCAGTTCTTC. This gives the protein CAGALGVNNEQFF.

The CDR3 loop is CASSKRAGVETQYF. The CDR3, as DNA: TGTGCCAGCAGCAAACGGGCAGGGGTTGAGACCCAGTACTTC. V is TRBV21-1 and J is TRBJ2-5; the table's TRBD1 call for D was not verified on the DNA. TRBV21-1 is reported as a pseudogene. This CDR3 spans 14 amino acids.

CDR3 sequence: CASSSGQSYEQYF. Here the CDR3 DNA reads TGTGCCAGCAGCTCGGGACAGAGCTACGAGCAGTACTTC. The genes are TRBV7-9 and TRBJ2-7; 7 nucleotides agree with TRBD1. Per the germline V gene, CDR1 is SEHNR and CDR2 is FQNEAQ (reference sequence). The length of the CDR3 is 13 residues. V was clipped by 4 bases and J by 3 bases; unmatched bases: 3.

A few counts support this clone. The V call is TRBV6-5, the J call TRBJ2-7, with 7 bases lining up with TRBD1. Germline lookup yields CDR1 MNHEY and CDR2 SVGAGI. CDR3 length equals 14 residues. The junction had 4 bases not matched to a gene; V was cut back by 5 bases and J by 0 bases. In DNA form, the CDR3 reads TGTGCCAGCAGTAGCAGGGGGATCTCCTACGAGCAGTACTTC. The encoded protein is CASSSRGISYEQYF.

Points on this clone: The sample holds other DNA sequences that translate to the same CDR3. The rearrangement uses TRBV7-6 and TRBJ1-4; 7 bases line up with TRBD1. With 3 bases clipped from V and 4 bases from J, the junction kept 5 bases outside the gene matches. The CDR3 has 15 amino acids. Germline CDR1 SGHVS, CDR2 FNYEAQ. The CDR3: CASSLRGLGNEKLFF. The CDR3 bases are TGTGCCAGCAGCTTGAGGGGGCTGGGTAATGAAAAACTGTTTTTT.

The CDR3 DNA reads as TGCAGCGTGAGACTAGCGGGAGGGAACAATGAGCAGTTCTTC. Encoded protein: CSVRLAGGNNEQFF. The genes are TRBV29-1 and TRBJ2-1, with 14 bases identical to TRBD2. This CDR3 has 14 amino acids. Germline V CDR1 and CDR2: SQVTM, ANQGSEA. Trimming cost V 6 bases and J 5 bases; bases outside gene matches: 3.

V and J are TRBV4-3 and TRBJ1-2, with D uncertain. V was cut by 2 bases and J by 4 bases, with 14 bases left in between. CDR3 length: 15 residues. CDR1 and CDR2 from the germline V gene are LGHNA and YSLEER. The CDR3 DNA is TGCGCCAGCAGCCAAATCATGCAGGCGCCCTATGGCTACACCTTC. Translation gives CASSQIMQAPYGYTF.

The V and J genes are TRBV5-1 and TRBJ1-1; 11 bases are a match to TRBD1. Trimming took 4 bases from V and 0 from J; bases not matched to a gene: 8. Looked up from germline, CDR1 is SGHRS and CDR2 is YFSETQ. The CDR3 extends over 17 amino acids. CDR3 amino acids: CASSPVRTGGLNTEAFF. The DNA for the CDR3 is TGCGCCAGCAGCCCGGTTCGGACAGGGGGCTTGAACACTGAAGCTTTCTTT.

The chain links TRBV4-3 to TRBJ2-7, with TRBD1 as a possible D gene (6 bases). The length of the CDR3 is 15 residues. V shed 0 bases and J shed 3 bases, with 12 bases lying between them. Germline V gives CDR1 LGHNA, CDR2 YSLEER. The CDR3 is CASSQEARTDYEQYF. The CDR3 DNA reads TGCGCCAGCAGCCAAGAGGCTCGGACAGACTACGAGCAGTACTTC.

In its sample, this clone was seen a few times. The rearrangement uses TRBV28 and TRBJ1-5; no clear D. Looked up from germline, CDR1 is MDHEN and CDR2 is SYDVKM. Trimming pared 2 bases from V and 6 bases from J, leaving 5 bases between. The CDR3 runs 12 residues. For the CDR3, the DNA is TGTGCCAGCAGTTTACAGATTCAGCCCCAGCATTTT. Its translation is CASSLQIQPQHF.

Details on this clone: The same CDR3 arises from other DNA sequences in this sample as well. The J gene is TRBJ1-1, the V gene TRBV6-5; D remains unclear. Germline assignment: CDR1 MNHEY and CDR2 SVGAGI. The CDR3 has 13 residues. Trimming removed 2 bases at V and 2 bases at J, with 6 bases between. For the CDR3, the DNA is TGTGCCAGCAGTTACGAGGTAAACACTGAAGCTTTCTTT. Translating it yields CASSYEVNTEAFF.